This T cell receptor beta chain stems from a study of cytomegalovirus exposure and HLA in healthy donors. This clone was picked up a small number of times. V was trimmed by 5 bases and J by 4 bases, leaving 13 bases between them. The germline gives CDR1 SGHTA, CDR2 FQGNSA. The CDR3 spans 14 residues. Sequencing was performed with immunoSEQ multiplex PCR; in TCRdb, only in-frame clones are kept and a portion is missing. Here the sample spans 95,000 to 150,000 clones, more than 75% being singletons. Sequenced sample: PBMCs. The gene calls are TRBV7-2 and TRBJ2-3; D possibly corresponds to TRBD1 (6 bases). The clonotype originates from a woman younger than 45 in good health and CMV-seronegative. CDR3 in amino acids: CASSQYRAPDTQYF. Written as DNA, the CDR3 is TGTGCCAGCAGCCAATACAGGGCACCAGATACGCAGTATTTT.